This T cell receptor beta chain was observed in a study of cytomegalovirus exposure and HLA in healthy donors. For the study at large: Out of fewer than 500 genotyped donors, about 76% belonged to the Caucasian-associated ancestry cluster. Findings of the study overall: A later analysis linked a missense DCLRE1C variant to TCR beta V- and J-gene trimming. A prior analysis recorded that most TCR beta V segments were productive about 87% or about 30% of the time. Published work reported that the classifier diagnosed cytomegalovirus status with high specificity and sensitivity.

PCR primers comprised 60 Vbeta and 13 Jbeta primers. Libraries were prepared by immunoSEQ multiplex PCR; TCRdb keeps only in-frame clonotypes and omits some of them. The sample shows approximately 150,000 clones, about 79% of them seen only once. J gave up 7 bases and V 5 bases, and 11 bases lay outside the gene matches. This CDR3 spans 15 amino acids. In germline, CDR1 is SGHTA, CDR2 FQGTGA. Of note for this clone: Its antigen is as yet unknown.

The sequence was obtained from a male donor in good health and CMV-seronegative. This chain joins TRBV7-3 and TRBJ1-3, with 7 bases identical to TRBD1. Source material: PBMCs. CDR3: CASSPRTGPLNTIYF. The CDR3 region has the DNA TGTGCCAGCAGCCCTCGGACAGGCCCCTTGAACACCATATATTTT.